This is a list of T cell receptor beta chains from one sample in a study of blood T cell repertoires in COVID-19. Generated by immunoSEQ multiplex PCR, the TCRdb table keeps only in-frame clones and is missing some. The data show roughly 200,000 clones, around 81% seen once. Material for sequencing was peripheral blood. The source is a man aged 50 to 59 with active or convalescent COVID-19. CDR3s include the opening cysteine and the closing phenylalanine or tryptophan. A D gene is named only where the DNA matches it firmly. Not all rows give a size; the values are once, few, many and, for expanded clones, a class.

j_call d_call clone_size v_call cdr3_aa cdr3_nt
TRBJ2-1 TRBD1 . TRBV5-1 CASSLGQGEYNEQFF TGCGCCAGCAGCTTGGGACAGGGGGAATACAATGAGCAGTTCTTC
TRBJ2-7 . . TRBV7-9 CASSLVSYGDEGEQYF TGTGCCAGCAGCTTGGTCTCTTACGGGGATGAGGGCGAGCAGTACTTC
TRBJ1-3 . few TRBV7-9 CASSLERQAGNTIYF TGTGCCAGCAGCTTAGAAAGACAGGCTGGAAACACCATATATTTT
TRBJ2-7 . . TRBV2 CASSEGQGLFQGEQYF TGTGCCAGCAGTGAAGGGCAGGGGCTCTTCCAGGGCGAGCAGTACTTC
TRBJ2-2 . . TRBV6-1 CASSEAPRTGELFF TGTGCCAGCAGTGAAGCGCCGCGAACCGGGGAGCTGTTTTTT
TRBJ2-3 TRBD1 . TRBV6-2/TRBV6-3 CASSYSRGRSADTQYF TGTGCCAGCAGTTACTCCAGGGGGCGGTCAGCAGATACGCAGTATTTT
TRBJ1-1 TRBD1 . TRBV10-3 CAIRETGAEAFF TGTGCCATCAGGGAGACAGGGGCTGAAGCTTTCTTT
TRBJ1-2 . . TRBV20-1 CSASLPNYGYTF TGCAGTGCTAGTCTCCCGAACTATGGCTACACCTTC
TRBJ2-5 . . TRBV3-1/TRBV3-2 CASSQGSRGAQETQYF TGTGCCAGCAGCCAAGGGTCTCGGGGAGCCCAAGAGACCCAGTACTTC
TRBJ1-2 . . TRBV6-5 CASSYSGRPEGYTF TGTGCCAGCAGTTACTCCGGCAGGCCGGAAGGCTACACCTTC
TRBJ1-4 TRBD1 . TRBV7-9 CASSVTGAREKLFF TGTGCCAGCAGCGTGACAGGGGCTCGCGAAAAACTGTTTTTT
TRBJ2-7 . . TRBV10-3 CAISESAAYEQYF TGTGCCATCAGTGAGTCAGCGGCCTACGAGCAGTACTTC
TRBJ2-7 TRBD2 few TRBV5-4 CASSLYLAGAPREQYF TGTGCCAGCAGCCTGTACTTAGCGGGGGCCCCGCGGGAGCAGTACTTC
TRBJ2-3 . . TRBV21-1 CASSQLSSSGYHGDTQYF TGTGCCAGCAGCCAACTTTCTTCATCAGGGTACCATGGAGATACGCAGTATTTT
TRBJ2-3 . . TRBV5-6 CASSFPTASTDTQYF TGTGCCAGCAGCTTTCCGACAGCAAGCACAGATACGCAGTATTTT
TRBJ1-1 TRBD1 once TRBV19 CASRGQGATEAFF TGTGCCAGTCGGGGACAGGGGGCCACTGAAGCTTTCTTT
TRBJ2-2 . . TRBV12-3/TRBV12-4 CASSLWGVGELFF TGTGCCAGCAGTTTATGGGGCGTCGGGGAGCTGTTTTTT
TRBJ1-5 . . TRBV12-3/TRBV12-4 CASCRQSNQPQHF TGTGCCAGCTGCCGACAGAGCAATCAGCCCCAGCATTTT
TRBJ1-1 . . TRBV19 CASSIRGINTEAFF TGTGCCAGTAGTATACGGGGAATTAACACTGAAGCTTTCTTT
TRBJ2-3 . . TRBV6-5 CASRDTTDTQYF TGTGCCAGCAGGGACACCACAGATACGCAGTATTTT
TRBJ2-3 . . TRBV6-5 CASTVVGGGLQYF TGTGCCAGCACCGTGGTGGGGGGTGGTTTGCAGTATTTT
TRBJ2-7 . . TRBV28 CASKSQGISSYEQYF TGTGCCAGCAAATCTCAGGGTATCAGCTCCTACGAGCAGTACTTC
TRBJ1-5 TRBD1 . TRBV6-5 CASGRDRGLQPQHF TGTGCCAGCGGCCGGGACAGGGGGCTTCAGCCCCAGCATTTT
TRBJ2-7 . . TRBV4-2 CASSHWQVQGKRNEQYF TGTGCCAGCAGCCATTGGCAGGTGCAGGGTAAAAGGAACGAGCAGTACTTC
TRBJ2-1 TRBD2 once TRBV19 CASKERGALYNEQFF TGTGCCAGTAAGGAGCGGGGGGCCCTTTACAATGAGCAGTTCTTC
TRBJ2-4 TRBD1 . TRBV5-8 CASSLGQGAKNIQYF TGTGCCAGCAGTCTGGGACAGGGGGCCAAAAACATTCAGTACTTC
TRBJ1-1 . once TRBV7-3 CASSLTRGGVPFF TGTGCCAGCAGCTTGACACGGGGAGGCGTACCTTTCTTT
TRBJ2-5 . once TRBV4-2 CASSGTSQETQYF TGTGCCAGCAGCGGGACTTCACAAGAGACCCAGTACTTC
TRBJ1-5 . . TRBV10-2 CASSPGLNQPQHF TGCGCCAGCAGCCCGGGGTTGAATCAGCCCCAGCATTTT
TRBJ1-1 . . TRBV11-2 CASSLVRNTEAFF TGTGCCAGCAGCCTAGTTAGGAACACTGAAGCTTTCTTT
TRBJ2-7 TRBD1 . TRBV24-1 CATSDPSRDRVYEQYF TGTGCCACCAGTGATCCATCCCGGGACAGGGTCTACGAGCAGTACTTC
TRBJ1-5 TRBD1 . TRBV19 CASSIGGGQINNQPQHF TGTGCCAGTAGTATAGGTGGGGGACAGATTAACAATCAGCCCCAGCATTTT
TRBJ2-1 . . TRBV5-4 CASTPTGNNEQFF TGTGCCAGCACCCCGACAGGTAACAATGAGCAGTTCTTC
TRBJ2-3 TRBD2 . TRBV7-2 CASSAGTSGGRDTQYF TGTGCCAGCAGCGCCGGGACTAGCGGGGGGCGGGATACGCAGTATTTT
TRBJ1-1 TRBD1 . TRBV19 CASSVTGGGWAFF TGTGCCAGTAGTGTGACAGGGGGCGGTTGGGCTTTCTTT
TRBJ1-3 TRBD1 once TRBV5-1 CASSGTAAGGNTIYF TGCGCCAGCAGCGGGACAGCGGCAGGGGGAAACACCATATATTTT
TRBJ1-1 . . TRBV30 CAWSMGHRNTEAFF TGTGCCTGGAGTATGGGACACAGGAACACTGAAGCTTTCTTT
TRBJ1-5 TRBD1 . TRBV4-3 CASSQTTGVVNQPQHF TGCGCCAGCAGCCAAACGACAGGGGTGGTCAATCAGCCCCAGCATTTT
TRBJ1-1 . . TRBV5-1 CASSSTGDTEAFF TGCGCCAGCAGCTCCACAGGCGACACTGAAGCTTTCTTT
TRBJ2-5 TRBD2 . TRBV5-4 CASSLTSGGPAETQYF TGTGCCAGCAGTTTGACTAGCGGGGGGCCGGCGGAGACCCAGTACTTC
TRBJ2-7 TRBD1 . TRBV7-9 CASSFYGTDLSYEQYF TGTGCCAGCAGCTTTTACGGGACAGACCTCTCCTACGAGCAGTACTTC
TRBJ2-1 . . TRBV11-2 CASSLGGSSYNEQFF TGTGCCAGCAGCTTGGGGGGAAGCTCCTACAATGAGCAGTTCTTC
TRBJ2-3 TRBD2 . TRBV19 CASSLGAGRVQYF TGTGCCAGTAGCCTAGGGGCGGGGAGGGTGCAGTATTTT
TRBJ2-1 . . TRBV7-2 CASSLRGFSYNEQFF TGTGCCAGCAGCTTGAGGGGGTTCTCCTACAATGAGCAGTTCTTC
TRBJ1-2 TRBD1 . TRBV7-8 CASSFPTGGRNYGYTF TGTGCCAGCAGCTTCCCGACAGGGGGCCGCAACTATGGCTACACCTTC
TRBJ2-7 TRBD1 . TRBV28 CASTPRGTGTGSSYEQYF TGTGCCAGCACCCCTAGGGGAACCGGGACAGGGTCCTCCTACGAGCAGTACTTC
TRBJ2-5 . . TRBV7-2 CASSPGGGGVTETQYF TGTGCCAGCAGCCCAGGGGGCGGGGGGGTAACAGAGACCCAGTACTTC
TRBJ1-1 TRBD1 few TRBV5-1 CASSLGQGAGNTEAFF TGCGCCAGCAGCCTGGGACAGGGGGCCGGGAACACTGAAGCTTTCTTT
TRBJ2-3 TRBD2 . TRBV11-2 CASSSRTSGGADTQYF TGTGCCAGCAGCTCCCGGACTAGCGGGGGGGCAGATACGCAGTATTTT
TRBJ1-2 TRBD1 once TRBV2 CASSEGTGGVYGYTF TGTGCCAGCAGTGAGGGGACAGGGGGAGTCTATGGCTACACCTTC
TRBJ2-7 TRBD1 . TRBV5-1 CASGPGDRSNEQYF TGCGCCAGCGGCCCTGGGGACAGGAGTAACGAGCAGTACTTC
TRBJ1-5 . . TRBV7-2 CASSQQGSYQPQHF TGTGCCAGCAGCCAGCAGGGGAGTTATCAGCCCCAGCATTTT